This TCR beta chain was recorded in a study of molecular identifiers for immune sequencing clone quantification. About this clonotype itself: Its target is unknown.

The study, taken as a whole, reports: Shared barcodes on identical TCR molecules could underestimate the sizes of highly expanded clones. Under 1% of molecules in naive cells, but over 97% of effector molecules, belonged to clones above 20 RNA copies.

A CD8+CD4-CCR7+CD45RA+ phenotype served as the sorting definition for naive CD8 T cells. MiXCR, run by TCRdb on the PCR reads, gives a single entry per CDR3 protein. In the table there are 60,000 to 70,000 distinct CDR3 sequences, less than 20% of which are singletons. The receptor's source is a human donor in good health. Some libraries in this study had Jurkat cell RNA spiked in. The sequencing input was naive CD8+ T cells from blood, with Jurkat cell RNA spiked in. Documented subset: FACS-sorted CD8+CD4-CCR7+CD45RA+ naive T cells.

The CDR3 DNA is TGTGCCAGCAGCTCCCCCGGACTTTCCTACGAGCAGTACTTC. Amino acid sequence: CASSSPGLSYEQYF. This chain links TRBV12-3 or TRBV12-4 with TRBJ2-7; a weak D match, TRBD2 (5 bases). Trimming shortened V by 6 bases and J by 1 base, and 13 bases separated the two germline ends. This CDR3 contains 14 residues.